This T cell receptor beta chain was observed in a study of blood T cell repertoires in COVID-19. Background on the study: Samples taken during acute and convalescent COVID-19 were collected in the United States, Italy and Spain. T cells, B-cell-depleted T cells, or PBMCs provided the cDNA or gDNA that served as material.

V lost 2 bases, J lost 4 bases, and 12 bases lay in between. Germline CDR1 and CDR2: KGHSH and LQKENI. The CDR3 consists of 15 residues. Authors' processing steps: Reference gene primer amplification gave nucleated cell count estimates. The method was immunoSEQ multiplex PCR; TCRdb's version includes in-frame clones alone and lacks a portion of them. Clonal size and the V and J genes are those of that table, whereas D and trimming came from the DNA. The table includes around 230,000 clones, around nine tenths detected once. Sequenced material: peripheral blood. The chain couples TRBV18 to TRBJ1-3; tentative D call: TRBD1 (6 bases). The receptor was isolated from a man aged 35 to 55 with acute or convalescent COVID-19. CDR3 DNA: TGTGCCAGCTCACCAGCAGGGGACGCCGGAAACACCATATATTTT. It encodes CASSPAGDAGNTIYF.